The 5 T cell receptor beta chains below were found in one sample sequenced in a study of regulatory T cells in long-lasting Graves disease. Arm-PCR with iRepertoire HTBI primers amplified the CDR3 regions for these TCR beta libraries. MiXCR, applied by TCRdb to the multiplex PCR reads, yields one record per CDR3 protein. The table lists around 450,000 distinct CDR3 sequences, 15% of them singletons. Time point: newly diagnosed GD, antithyroid drugs for less than 3 months. Following extraction of RNA from PBMCs, that RNA was used to make the TCR library. These same records also appear under a second study, on T cells in Graves' hyperthyroidism and ophthalmopathy.

Sequences were derived from peripheral blood mononuclear cells (PBMCs), sampled at new diagnosis, from a patient treated with antithyroid drugs. These receptors came from a woman aged 40-49 years with Graves disease.

This clonotype was recorded a few times. The chain couples TRBV12-3 or TRBV12-4 to TRBJ2-7; unclear D gene. Trimming took 5 bases from V and 3 from J, leaving 8 bases between them. There are 12 residues in the CDR3. CDR3 amino acids: CASSTEYYEQYF. The CDR3 DNA follows: TGTGCCAGCAGTACAGAATACTACGAGCAGTACTTC.

To note about this clonotype: One end of the junction does not line up with germline, which may come from a read error. The chain recombines TRBV12-3 or TRBV12-4 with TRBJ2-1; 10 bases align to TRBD2. The CDR3 is 14 amino acids. For the CDR3, the DNA is TGTGCCAGCAGCTTAGCGGGAGGTGTAGATGAGCAGTTCTTC. Amino acids: CASSLAGGVDEQFF.

In its sample, this clonotype was seen a few times. The chain combines TRBV4-1 with TRBJ2-7; 13 positions agree with TRBD2. Germline values: CDR1 MGHRA, CDR2 YSYEKL. The junction had 11 bases not matched to a gene; V was cut back by 1 base and J by 5 bases. The CDR3 loop spans 18 amino acids. For the CDR3, the DNA is TGCGCCAGCAGCCAAGTACACTTAGGACTAGCGGGAGTGGACGAGCAGTACTTC. Its translation is CASSQVHLGLAGVDEQYF.

This clonotype appeared many times. The chain links TRBV3-1 to TRBJ2-5; D unclear. Germline CDR1 is LGHDT and CDR2 is YNNKEL (reference sequence). The CDR3 runs 14 residues. Trimming left V 0 bases short and J 5 bases short, with 10 bases between. This CDR3 reads CASSQETRRETQYF. As DNA, the CDR3 is TGTGCCAGCAGCCAAGAGACCAGGCGTGAGACCCAGTACTTC.

This clonotype was counted between two and nine times. The chain uses TRBV19 and TRBJ2-1; 8 positions match TRBD2. With V trimmed by 3 bases and J by 4 bases, 8 bases remained unmatched. The CDR3 length is 16 residues. Germline V gives CDR1 LNHDA, CDR2 SQIVND (reference sequence). CDR3 bases: TGTGCCAGTAGTATTGTCCTTTCTAGCGGGTACAATGAGCAGTTCTTC. Translated: CASSIVLSSGYNEQFF.